The text below deals with one TCR beta chain. Read data end 3 residues before the CDR3 end; the end is taken from the germline J gene. The entry originates in a study of T cells in women clearing cervical HPV infection. Whole-study context: Controls gave blood once infection was undetectable; cases at lesion identification.

Some clones are missing from TCRdb's copy, which holds only in-frame ones; the method was immunoSEQ multiplex PCR. This sample's table reports about 23,000 clones. With 6 bases removed from V and 4 bases from J, the gap between germline ends came to 9 bases. Germline V gene lookup returns CDR1 LNHDA and CDR2 SQIVND (reference sequence). The CDR3 runs 12 residues. The sequenced sample was blood buffy coat. The clonotype comes from a woman between 18 and 75 years old with a cervical HPV16 infection that either progressed to CIN3+ or cleared (not recorded which). V and J are TRBV19 and TRBJ1-1, with D possibly TRBD1 on 5 matching bases. The sequenced part of the CDR3 DNA is TGTGCCAGTAGCAAAGGGGTCACTGAA. This translates into CASSKGVTE. From start to end, the CDR3 is CASSKGVTEAFF.